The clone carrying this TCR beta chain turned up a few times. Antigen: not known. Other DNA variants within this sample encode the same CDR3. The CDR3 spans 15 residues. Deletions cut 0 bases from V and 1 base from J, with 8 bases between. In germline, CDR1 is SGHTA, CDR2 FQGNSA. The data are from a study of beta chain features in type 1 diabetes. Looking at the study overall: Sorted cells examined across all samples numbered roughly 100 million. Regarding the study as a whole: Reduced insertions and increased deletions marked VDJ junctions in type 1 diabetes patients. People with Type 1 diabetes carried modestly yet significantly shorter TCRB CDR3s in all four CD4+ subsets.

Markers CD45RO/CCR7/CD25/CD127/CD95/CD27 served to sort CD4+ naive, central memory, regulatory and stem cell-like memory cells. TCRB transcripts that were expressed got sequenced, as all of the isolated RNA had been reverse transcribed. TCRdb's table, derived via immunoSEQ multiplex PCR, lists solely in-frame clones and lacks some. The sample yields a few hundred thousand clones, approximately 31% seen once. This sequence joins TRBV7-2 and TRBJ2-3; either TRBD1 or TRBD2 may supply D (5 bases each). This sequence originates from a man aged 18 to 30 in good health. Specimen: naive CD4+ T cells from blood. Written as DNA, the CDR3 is TGTGCCAGCAGCTTAGCGGGGCGGGGCACAGATACGCAGTATTTT. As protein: CASSLAGRGTDTQYF.